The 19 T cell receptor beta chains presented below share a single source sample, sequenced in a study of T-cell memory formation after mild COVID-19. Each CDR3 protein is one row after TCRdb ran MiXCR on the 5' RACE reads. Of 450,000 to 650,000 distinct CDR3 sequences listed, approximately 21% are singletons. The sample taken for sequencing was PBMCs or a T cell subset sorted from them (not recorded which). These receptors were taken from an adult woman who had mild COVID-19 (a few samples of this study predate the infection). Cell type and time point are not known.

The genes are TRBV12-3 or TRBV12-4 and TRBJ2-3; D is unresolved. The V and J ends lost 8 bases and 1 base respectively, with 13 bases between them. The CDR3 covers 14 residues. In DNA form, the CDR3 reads TGTGCCAGCCTTTTGGGGTTAGGCACAGATACGCAGTATTTT. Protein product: CASLLGLGTDTQYF.

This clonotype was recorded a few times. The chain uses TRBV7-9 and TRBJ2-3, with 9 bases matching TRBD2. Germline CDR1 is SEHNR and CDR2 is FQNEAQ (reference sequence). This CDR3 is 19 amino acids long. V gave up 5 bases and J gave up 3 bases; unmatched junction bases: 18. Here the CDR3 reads CASSPPVAGDVHNTDTQYF. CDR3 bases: TGTGCCAGCAGCCCCCCTGTAGCGGGAGACGTGCACAATACAGATACGCAGTATTTT.

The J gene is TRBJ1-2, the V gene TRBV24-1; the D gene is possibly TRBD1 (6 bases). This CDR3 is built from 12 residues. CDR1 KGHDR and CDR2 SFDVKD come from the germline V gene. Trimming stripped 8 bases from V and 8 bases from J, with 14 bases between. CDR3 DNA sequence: TGTGCCACCACCCGACAGGCCCCGGGCTACACCTTC. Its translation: CATTRQAPGYTF.

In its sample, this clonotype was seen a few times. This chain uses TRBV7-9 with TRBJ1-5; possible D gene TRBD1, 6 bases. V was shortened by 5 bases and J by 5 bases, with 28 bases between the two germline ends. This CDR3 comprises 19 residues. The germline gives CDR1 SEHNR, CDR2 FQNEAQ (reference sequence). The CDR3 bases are TGTGCCAGCAGCCATACGGGGGCGGACTCGTCGTTTGTGTATCAGCCCCAGCATTTT. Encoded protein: CASSHTGADSSFVYQPQHF.

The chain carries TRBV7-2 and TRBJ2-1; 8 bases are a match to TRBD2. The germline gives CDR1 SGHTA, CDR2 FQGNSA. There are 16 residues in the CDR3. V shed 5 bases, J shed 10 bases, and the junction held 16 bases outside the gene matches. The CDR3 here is CASSQGGSGVRQEQFF. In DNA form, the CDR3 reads TGTGCCAGCAGCCAGGGTGGTAGCGGGGTGAGGCAGGAGCAGTTCTTC.

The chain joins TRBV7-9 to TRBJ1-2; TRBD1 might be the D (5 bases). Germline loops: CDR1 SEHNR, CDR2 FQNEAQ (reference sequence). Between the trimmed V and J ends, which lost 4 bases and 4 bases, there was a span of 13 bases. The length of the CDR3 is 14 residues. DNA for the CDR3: TGTGCCAGCAGCTCAGGGTCCCCCCCCTATGGCTACACCTTC. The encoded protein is CASSSGSPPYGYTF.

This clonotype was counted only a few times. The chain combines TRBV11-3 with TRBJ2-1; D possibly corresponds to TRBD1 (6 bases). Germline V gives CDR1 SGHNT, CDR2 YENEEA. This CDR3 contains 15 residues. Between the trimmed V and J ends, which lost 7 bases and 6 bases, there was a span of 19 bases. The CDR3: CASKDRDNPSNEQFF. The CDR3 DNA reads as TGTGCCAGCAAAGACCGGGACAACCCCTCCAATGAGCAGTTCTTC.

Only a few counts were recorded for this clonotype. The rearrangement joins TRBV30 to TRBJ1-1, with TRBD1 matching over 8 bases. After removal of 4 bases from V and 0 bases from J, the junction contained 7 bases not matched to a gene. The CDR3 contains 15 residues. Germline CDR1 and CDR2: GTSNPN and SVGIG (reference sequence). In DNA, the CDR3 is TGTGCCTGGACTCTGCCAGGGGGCCTGAACACTGAAGCTTTCTTT. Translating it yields CAWTLPGGLNTEAFF. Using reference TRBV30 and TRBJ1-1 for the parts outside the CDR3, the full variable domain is SQTIHQWPATLVQPVGSPLSLECTVEGTSNPNLYWYRQAAGRGLQLLFYSVGIGQISSEVPQNLSASRPQDRQFILSSKKLLLSDSGFYLCAWTLPGGLNTEAFFGQGTRLTVV.

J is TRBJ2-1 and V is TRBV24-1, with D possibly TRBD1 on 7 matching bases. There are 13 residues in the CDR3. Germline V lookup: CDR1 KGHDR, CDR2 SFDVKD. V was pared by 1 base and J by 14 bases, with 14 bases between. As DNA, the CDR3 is TGTGCCACCAGTGATTTCGGCACCAGGGGGGAGTTCTTC. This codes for CATSDFGTRGEFF.

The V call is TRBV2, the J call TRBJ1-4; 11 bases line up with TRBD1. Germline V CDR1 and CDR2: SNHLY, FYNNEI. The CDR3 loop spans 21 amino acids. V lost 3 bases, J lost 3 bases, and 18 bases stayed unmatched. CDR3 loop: CASSDPKWSGQGALPNEKLFF. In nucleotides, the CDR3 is TGTGCCAGCAGTGATCCAAAATGGTCAGGACAGGGGGCTTTGCCTAATGAAAAACTGTTTTTT.

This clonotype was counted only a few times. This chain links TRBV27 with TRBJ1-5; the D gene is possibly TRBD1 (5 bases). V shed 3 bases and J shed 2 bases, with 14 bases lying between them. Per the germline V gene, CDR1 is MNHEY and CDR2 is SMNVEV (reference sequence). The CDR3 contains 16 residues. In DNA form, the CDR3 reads TGTGCCAGCAGTTTGCTAGGGGTGCTGGGCAATCAGCCCCAGCATTTT. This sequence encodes CASSLLGVLGNQPQHF.

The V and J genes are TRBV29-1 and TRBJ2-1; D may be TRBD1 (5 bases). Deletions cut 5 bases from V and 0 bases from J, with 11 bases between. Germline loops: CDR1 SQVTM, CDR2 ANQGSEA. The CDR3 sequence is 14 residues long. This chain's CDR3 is CSVPDTDSYNEQFF. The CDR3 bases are TGCAGCGTTCCGGACACGGACTCCTACAATGAGCAGTTCTTC.

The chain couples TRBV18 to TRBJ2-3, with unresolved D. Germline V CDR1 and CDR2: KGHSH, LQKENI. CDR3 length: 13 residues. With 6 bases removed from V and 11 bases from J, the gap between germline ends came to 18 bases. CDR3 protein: CASSPLEAVGQYF. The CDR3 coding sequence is TGTGCCAGCTCGCCGTTAGAGGCTGTGGGGCAGTATTTT.

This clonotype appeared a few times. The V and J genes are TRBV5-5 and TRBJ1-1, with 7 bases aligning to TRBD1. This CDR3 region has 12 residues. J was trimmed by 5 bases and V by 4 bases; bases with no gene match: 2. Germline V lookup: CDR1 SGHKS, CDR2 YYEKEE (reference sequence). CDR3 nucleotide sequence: TGTGCCAGCAGCGAACAGGGGACTGAAGCTTTCTTT. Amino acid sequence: CASSEQGTEAFF.

CDR3 loop: CASSLVRGDGYTF. The CDR3, as DNA: TGTGCCAGCAGCTTAGTCAGGGGCGACGGCTACACCTTC. The rearrangement joins TRBV7-9 to TRBJ1-2, with D tentatively TRBD1 (6 bases). The germline V gene encodes CDR1 SEHNR and CDR2 FQNEAQ (reference sequence). The CDR3 runs to 13 residues. Trimming pared 1 base from V and 8 bases from J, leaving 11 bases between. The whole variable domain, remainder taken from reference TRBV7-9 and TRBJ1-2, is DTGVSQNPRHKITKRGQNVTFRCDPISEHNRLYWYRQTLGQGPEFLTYFQNEAQLEKSRLLSDRFSAERPKGSFSTLEIQRTEQGDSAMYLCASSLVRGDGYTFGSGTRLTVV.

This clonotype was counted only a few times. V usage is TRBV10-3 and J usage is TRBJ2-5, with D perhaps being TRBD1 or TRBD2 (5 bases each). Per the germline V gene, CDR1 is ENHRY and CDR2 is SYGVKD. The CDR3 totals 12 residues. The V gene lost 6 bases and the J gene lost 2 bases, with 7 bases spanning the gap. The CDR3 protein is CAIRGTQETQYF. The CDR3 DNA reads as TGTGCCATCAGGGGGACGCAAGAGACCCAGTACTTC.

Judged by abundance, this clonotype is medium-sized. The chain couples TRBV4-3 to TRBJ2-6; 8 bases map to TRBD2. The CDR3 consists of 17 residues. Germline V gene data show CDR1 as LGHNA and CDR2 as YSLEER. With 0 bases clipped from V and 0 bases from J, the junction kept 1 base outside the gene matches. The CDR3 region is CASSQDGTSSGANVLTF. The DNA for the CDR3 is TGCGCCAGCAGCCAAGATGGGACTAGCTCTGGGGCCAACGTCCTGACTTTC.

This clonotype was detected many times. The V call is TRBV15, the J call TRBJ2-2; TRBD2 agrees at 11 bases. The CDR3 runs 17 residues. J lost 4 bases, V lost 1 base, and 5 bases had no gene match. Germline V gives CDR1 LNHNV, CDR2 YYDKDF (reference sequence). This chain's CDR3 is CATSRGGTSGATGELFF. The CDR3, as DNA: TGTGCCACCAGCAGAGGAGGGACTAGCGGAGCCACCGGGGAGCTGTTTTTT.

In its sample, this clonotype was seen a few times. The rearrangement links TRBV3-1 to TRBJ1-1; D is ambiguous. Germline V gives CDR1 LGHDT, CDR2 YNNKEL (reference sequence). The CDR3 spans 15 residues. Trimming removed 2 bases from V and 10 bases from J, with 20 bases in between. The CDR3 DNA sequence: TGTGCCAGCAGCCAACCGGGAGTAGGGTTACCTGGAGCTTTCTTT. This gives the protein CASSQPGVGLPGAFF.